This is a list of T cell receptor beta chains from one sample in a study of blood T cell repertoires in COVID-19. Libraries were prepared by immunoSEQ multiplex PCR; TCRdb keeps only in-frame clonotypes and omits some of them. The repertoire holds under 200,000 clones, with less than 90% as singletons. The specimen sequenced was peripheral blood. The origin of the receptors is a man in his late teens or twenties with active or convalescent COVID-19. Both conserved end residues are part of each CDR3.

j_call	v_call	cdr3_aa
TRBJ2-5	TRBV5-8	CASSLGLAGGVQETQYF
TRBJ1-2	TRBV6-5	CASSYTGTGAGYTF
TRBJ1-5	TRBV6-5	CASTGQGLQPQHF
TRBJ2-7	TRBV29-1	CSVEAGLGEQYF
TRBJ1-2	TRBV5-1	CASSLEGVGYTF
TRBJ2-2	TRBV7-8	CASSLVSASGRGNTGELFF
TRBJ2-5	TRBV29-1	CSVETPRLGTGDLETQYF
TRBJ2-7	TRBV19	CASSTMEGNEQYF
TRBJ1-5	TRBV27	CASSFGPSSQPQHF
TRBJ2-7	TRBV3-1/TRBV3-2	CASSQVTSFPGQNFGEQYF
TRBJ1-1	TRBV2	CASIGREDTEAFF
TRBJ2-7	TRBV3-1/TRBV3-2	CASSLRRLDSEQYF
TRBJ1-2	TRBV18	CASSPPGQVSGYTF
TRBJ2-7	TRBV5-1	CASSLDISQGRPEQYF
TRBJ2-1	TRBV7-3	CASSSGQSSYNEQFF
TRBJ1-1	TRBV2	CASSVLQVTEAFF
TRBJ1-2	TRBV7-2	CASSATGGAHYGYTF
TRBJ1-1	TRBV11-3	CASSRGTGGDERTEAFF
TRBJ2-7	TRBV7-8	CASSLVLASSSYEQYF
TRBJ1-2	TRBV9	CASRGTGYGYTF
TRBJ2-3	TRBV30	CAWSPGSDTQYF
TRBJ1-6	TRBV11-2	CASSDPGNSSPLHF
TRBJ1-1	TRBV6-1	CASSERGEGTEAFF
TRBJ2-3	TRBV19	CASSILRQGSSTDTQYF
TRBJ1-4	TRBV11-2	CASSTPGQGYEKLFF
TRBJ2-7	TRBV5-8	CASSLTTLLGGPSYEQYF
TRBJ2-7	TRBV3-1/TRBV3-2	CASSQQFRNYEQYF
TRBJ2-1	TRBV7-2	CASSTWVAHSYNEQFF
TRBJ1-2	TRBV28	CASRPDRNYGYTF
TRBJ1-3	TRBV7-2	CATPQGENTIYF
TRBJ2-7	TRBV5-1	CASSLTIAGSSYEQYF
TRBJ1-1	TRBV6-6	CASRPTGGRTEAFF
TRBJ2-1	TRBV7-3	CASSLDLAGANEQFF
TRBJ1-4	TRBV6-5	CASSALGGLDEKLFF
TRBJ2-3	TRBV6-1	CASSESETDTQYF
TRBJ1-5	TRBV6-2/TRBV6-3	CASSAGQGENQPQHF
TRBJ1-1	TRBV7-6	CASSLGHSNTEAFF
TRBJ2-3	TRBV5-5	CASSLFSSGGSSSTDTQYF
TRBJ1-1	TRBV6-2/TRBV6-3	CASSWGDRRNTEAFF
TRBJ2-7	TRBV19	CASSITSGRVTYEQYF
TRBJ1-5	TRBV5-6	CASNKQGSLNQPQHF
TRBJ1-5	TRBV6-5	CASRGQGDLQPQHF
TRBJ2-1	TRBV5-1	CASSLVAGPSYNEQFF
TRBJ2-1	TRBV5-6	CASSLDQYNEQFF
TRBJ2-7	TRBV5-4	CASSSGTGTYEQYF
TRBJ1-1	TRBV7-6	CASSSTPGTGGTEAFF
TRBJ1-6	TRBV5-1	CASSLAFGGSSPLHF
TRBJ2-1	TRBV11-3	CASSRGTGGHNEQFF
TRBJ2-4	TRBV6-1	CASSEVGQTRAKNIQYF
TRBJ2-5	TRBV5-1	CASSLALIQETQYF
TRBJ1-4	TRBV19	CASSTRQAPNEKLFF